The present entry profiles one T cell receptor beta chain with its context. Those who participated ranged in age from roughly 18 to 100 years and resided in roughly 26 US areas. The data derive from a study of blood T cell repertoires in COVID-19. Study at large: PBMCs, B-cell-depleted T cells, or T cells provided the cDNA or gDNA that made up the material.

This CDR3 contains 15 residues. Germline lookup yields CDR1 SGHVS and CDR2 FQNEAQ. Trimming took 5 bases from V and 4 from J, leaving 17 bases between them. Here immunoSEQ multiplex PCR was the method, and the copy in TCRdb shows in-frame clones only, minus some. The data hold about 250,000 clones, with 83% observed a single time. The sequenced material came from PBMCs or T cells enriched from blood (not recorded which). The genes are TRBV7-8 and TRBJ2-5; D possibly corresponds to TRBD1 (5 bases). This sequence was found in a woman aged 40 to 50 who had been exposed to COVID-19. CDR3 in DNA: TGTGCCAGCAGCAAAGGGGTGGGGCCGGCAGAGACCCAGTACTTC. Translating it yields CASSKGVGPAETQYF.